This T cell receptor (beta chain) is drawn from a study of CDR3 diversity in severe acne. Germline CDR1 and CDR2: SGHRS and YFSETQ. Deletions cut 3 bases from V and 7 bases from J, with 11 bases between. CDR3 length: 14 amino acids. In its sample, this clonotype was seen a few times. TCRdb reprocessed the PCR reads via MiXCR and lists one record per CDR3 protein. The sample records some 84,000 distinct CDR3 sequences, 51% being singletons. V usage is TRBV5-1 and J usage is TRBJ1-6; TRBD1 might be the D (5 bases). The sequenced sample was blood. The source is a male donor in good health, without acne. CDR3 residues: CASSYGTSNSPLHF. DNA of the CDR3: TGCGCCAGCAGCTACGGGACTAGCAATTCACCCCTCCACTTT.